A single sample is the source of the 20 T cell receptor beta chains below, sequenced in a study of blood T cell repertoires in COVID-19. Generated by immunoSEQ multiplex PCR, the TCRdb table keeps only in-frame clones and is missing some. Counted here are fewer than 700,000 clones, around 90% occurring once; the ten biggest clones make up 7.8%. Sequenced input: peripheral blood. These receptor sequences come from a woman in her forties or fifties with COVID-19, enrolled during active disease.

The chain combines TRBV6-5 with TRBJ1-2; perhaps TRBD1 as D (6 bases). The V and J ends lost 6 bases and 7 bases respectively, with 15 bases between them. From germline, CDR1 is MNHEY and CDR2 SVGAGI. The CDR3 length is 13 residues. DNA of the CDR3: TGTGCCAGCAGCCGGACAGCGACTGGTGGCTACACCTTC. It specifies CASSRTATGGYTF.

Worth noting for this clone: The sample contains more than one DNA sequence encoding this CDR3. The chain employs TRBV5-1 and TRBJ1-1; 7 bases align to TRBD1. CDR1 and CDR2 from the germline V gene are SGHRS and YFSETQ. Germline trimming cut 0 bases from V and 4 bases from J; bases unmatched to any gene: 3. This CDR3 has 14 amino acids. The CDR3 DNA reads TGCGCCAGCAGCTTGGCCCCAGGGGGCACTGAAGCTTTCTTT. This gives the protein CASSLAPGGTEAFF.

This chain connects TRBV3-1 (or the pseudogene TRBV3-2) to TRBJ1-2; TRBD1 might be the D (5 bases). CDR3 length equals 14 residues. V lost 0 bases and J lost 4, with 9 bases in between. Per the germline V gene, CDR1 is LGHDT and CDR2 is YNNKEL (reference sequence). The CDR3 DNA follows: TGTGCCAGCAGCCAAGATCGGGGGATCTATGGCTACACCTTC. Translated: CASSQDRGIYGYTF.

J is TRBJ1-6 and V is TRBV30, with D maybe TRBD1 (5 bases). The germline CDR1 and CDR2 sequences are GTSNPN and SVGIG (reference sequence). Trimming removed 2 bases from V and 13 bases from J, with 18 bases in between. This CDR3 is 14 amino acids long. The CDR3 DNA reads TGTGCCTGGAGTCCCCTCGGACACGGAGGGCCCCTCCACTTT. Protein product: CAWSPLGHGGPLHF. The variable domain in full, completed from reference TRBV30 and TRBJ1-6, reads SQTIHQWPATLVQPVGSPLSLECTVEGTSNPNLYWYRQAAGRGLQLLFYSVGIGQISSEVPQNLSASRPQDRQFILSSKKLLLSDSGFYLCAWSPLGHGGPLHFGNGTRLTVT.

This clone has a handful of counts. The CDR3 sequence is CASSSSGGFYNEQFF. CDR3 nucleotide sequence: TGTGCCAGCAGCTCCAGCGGGGGTTTTTACAATGAGCAGTTCTTC. The chain carries TRBV7-2 and TRBJ2-1, with 8 bases matching TRBD2. Trimming removed 4 bases from V and 4 bases from J; junction bases left unmatched: 6. Germline V gives CDR1 SGHTA, CDR2 FQGNSA. The CDR3 totals 15 residues.

The V and J genes are TRBV5-4 and TRBJ2-3; the match to TRBD2 covers 8 bases. The V gene end was trimmed by 0 bases and the J gene end by 0 bases; junction bases not matched to a gene: 3. This CDR3 is built from 16 residues. The V gene's germline CDR1 is SGHNT and CDR2 YYREEE (reference sequence). The CDR3 loop is CASSLETGGSTDTQYF. The CDR3 DNA sequence: TGTGCCAGCAGCTTGGAAACGGGGGGGAGCACAGATACGCAGTATTTT. Full variable domain (outside the CDR3, taken from reference TRBV5-4 and TRBJ2-3): ETGVTQSPTHLIKTRGQQVTLRCSSQSGHNTVSWYQQALGQGPQFIFQYYREEENGRGNFPPRFSGLQFPNYSSELNVNALELDDSALYLCASSLETGGSTDTQYFGPGTRLTVL.

J is TRBJ2-7 and V is TRBV5-4; tentative D call: TRBD2 (7 bases). Trimming cost V 4 bases and J 3 bases, with 17 bases left between them. Germline CDR1 SGHNT, CDR2 YYREEE (reference sequence). This CDR3 is built from 15 residues. CDR3 coding DNA: TGTGCCAGCAGCCAGGTAGGGGGGGCGTACTACGAGCAGTACTTC. Its protein is CASSQVGGAYYEQYF.

This sequence joins TRBV3-1 (or the pseudogene TRBV3-2) and TRBJ1-1; TRBD1 matches 8 bases. Germline V gene sequence: CDR1 LGHDT, CDR2 YNNKEL (reference sequence). The CDR3 contains 15 residues. With V trimmed by 0 bases and J by 4 bases, 4 bases remained unmatched. Written as DNA, the CDR3 is TGTGCCAGCAGCCAAGAAAGACAGGGGAGCACTGAAGCTTTCTTT. This sequence encodes CASSQERQGSTEAFF.

This chain links TRBV19 with TRBJ1-1; no clear D. CDR3 length equals 13 residues. Trimming removed 1 base at V and 7 bases at J, with 10 bases between. CDR1 and CDR2 from the germline V gene are LNHDA and SQIVND (reference sequence). The CDR3 nucleotides are TGTGCCAGTAGTATAGTAGCTCAAGGTGAAGCTTTCTTT. Protein: CASSIVAQGEAFF.

This rearrangement joins TRBV7-6 to TRBJ2-7; D remains ambiguous. This CDR3 contains 13 residues. Germline V gene lookup returns CDR1 SGHVS and CDR2 FNYEAQ. V lost 1 base and J 5 bases, leaving 9 bases between the germline ends. CDR3 nucleotide sequence: TGTGCCAGCAGCTTAGAAGTTAGTCACGAGCAGTACTTC. Its protein is CASSLEVSHEQYF.

The chain uses TRBV4-1 and TRBJ1-1; TRBD1 might be the D (5 bases). Trimming cost V 1 base and J 0 bases, with 15 bases left between them. CDR3 size: 17 residues. Germline V gives CDR1 MGHRA, CDR2 YSYEKL. The CDR3 sequence is CASSQGTQGMMNTEAFF. CDR3 bases: TGCGCCAGCAGCCAAGGCACGCAGGGAATGATGAACACTGAAGCTTTCTTT.

This chain joins TRBV20-1 and TRBJ2-7, with 7 bases identical to TRBD2. Trimming at V came to 3 bases and at J to 2 bases, leaving 13 bases not matched to a gene. This CDR3 comprises 16 residues. Germline V gives CDR1 DFQATT, CDR2 SNEGSKA (reference sequence). CDR3 residues: CSASSGWRGPTYEQYF. The CDR3 nucleotides are TGCAGTGCTAGTAGCGGGTGGCGGGGCCCTACCTACGAGCAGTACTTC.

This chain connects TRBV18 to TRBJ2-7, with D tentatively TRBD1 (5 bases). This CDR3 region has 16 residues. Trimming shortened V by 1 base and J by 1 base, and 14 bases separated the two germline ends. Germline loops: CDR1 KGHSH, CDR2 LQKENI. The CDR3 region has the DNA TGTGCCAGCTCACCACTGGGGCAGTCAAGATCCTACGAGCAGTACTTC. This sequence encodes CASSPLGQSRSYEQYF. Based on the CDR3 plus reference TRBV18 and TRBJ2-7, the full variable domain is NAGVMQNPRHLVRRRGQEARLRCSPMKGHSHVYWYRQLPEEGLKFMVYLQKENIIDESGMPKERFSAEFPKEGPSILRIQQVVRGDSAAYFCASSPLGQSRSYEQYFGPGTRLTVT.

This chain links TRBV24-1 with TRBJ2-1; possibly TRBD2 for D (6 bases). Trimming removed 8 bases at V and 0 bases at J, with 16 bases between. The CDR3 spans 16 residues. Germline lookup yields CDR1 KGHDR and CDR2 SFDVKD. The CDR3: CATKAVRGSSYNEQFF. CDR3 DNA sequence: TGTGCCACCAAGGCGGTTCGGGGGAGCTCCTACAATGAGCAGTTCTTC.

This clone has just one count. The DNA of the CDR3 is TGTGCCAGCAGCTTCGGAGGGTCTAACTATGGCTACACCTTC. As protein: CASSFGGSNYGYTF. The chain links TRBV7-9 to TRBJ1-2; D unresolved. Between the trimmed V and J ends, which lost 3 bases and 0 bases, there was a span of 8 bases. Per the germline V gene, CDR1 is SEHNR and CDR2 is FQNEAQ (reference sequence). The CDR3 is 14 amino acids.

The table lists this clone with a count of one. V and J are TRBV27 and TRBJ1-2; TRBD1 aligns across 11 bases. Trimming took 5 bases from V and 5 from J; bases not matched to a gene: 7. In germline, CDR1 is MNHEY, CDR2 SMNVEV (reference sequence). The CDR3 is made up of 15 amino acids. The CDR3 loop reads CASSATGTGGYGYTF. The CDR3 nucleotides are TGTGCCAGCAGTGCTACCGGGACAGGGGGATATGGCTACACCTTC.

The chain combines TRBV3-1 (or the pseudogene TRBV3-2) with TRBJ2-2; perhaps TRBD2 as D (7 bases). The germline V gene has CDR1 LGHDT and CDR2 YNNKEL (reference sequence). The CDR3 is 17 amino acids. V lost 3 bases to trimming and J lost 0 bases, with 14 bases between them. CDR3: CASSHVGGATNTGELFF. The DNA of the CDR3 is TGTGCCAGCAGCCACGTGGGGGGGGCCACGAACACCGGGGAGCTGTTTTTT.

V usage is TRBV10-3 and J usage is TRBJ2-7; D is perhaps TRBD1 (5 bases). The V end lost 0 bases, the J end lost 4 bases, and 13 bases lay between the germline ends. The germline V gene has CDR1 ENHRY and CDR2 SYGVKD. The CDR3 totals 15 residues. The CDR3 protein is CAISESVSGLYEQYF. In DNA, the CDR3 is TGTGCCATCAGTGAGTCAGTTTCAGGGTTGTACGAGCAGTACTTC.

J is TRBJ1-1 and V is TRBV21-1; TRBD1 is the table's D call, not checked against the DNA. TRBV21-1 is labeled a pseudogene. This CDR3 comprises 17 residues. The CDR3 DNA follows: TGTGCCAGCACCCCCTTTTGGTCAGAGGGGGCGAACACTGAAGCTTTCTTT. Translating gives CASTPFWSEGANTEAFF.

The chain joins TRBV19 to TRBJ1-1; D is undetermined. CDR3 length: 14 amino acids. The germline V gene encodes CDR1 LNHDA and CDR2 SQIVND (reference sequence). V was trimmed by 5 bases and J by 6 bases, leaving 16 bases between them. CDR3 in DNA: TGTGCCAGTAGTCCCCCTGGCGGGTTGGCTGAAGCTTTCTTT. This sequence encodes CASSPPGGLAEAFF.